A single sample gave rise to the 20 T cell receptor beta chains below, sequenced in a study of OX40 agonist ivuxolimab in advanced cancers. TCRdb keeps only in-frame clones here, not all; method: immunoSEQ multiplex PCR. The sample yields about 110,000 clones, around 90% seen once. The sequenced sample was CD4+ or CD8+ T cells sorted from blood, obtained in a trial of the OX40 agonist ivuxolimab. All receptors come from an adult with an advanced solid tumor such as melanoma, head and neck, liver or kidney cancer.

This chain joins TRBV5-6 and TRBJ2-3; 9 bases agree with TRBD1. In germline, CDR1 is SGHDT, CDR2 YYEEEE. With V trimmed by 0 bases and J by 5 bases, 4 bases remained unmatched. The CDR3 extends over 15 amino acids. For the CDR3, the DNA is TGTGCCAGCAGCTTGGACGGACAGGGGTTAGATACGCAGTATTTT. It yields the protein CASSLDGQGLDTQYF.

J is TRBJ2-7 and V is TRBV5-5; 9 nucleotides line up with TRBD1. Germline assignment: CDR1 SGHKS and CDR2 YYEKEE (reference sequence). The ends lost 4 bases at V and 5 bases at J; junction bases unmatched: 7. This CDR3 has 14 amino acids. The chain's CDR3 is CASSPGTGSHEQYF. The CDR3 DNA follows: TGTGCCAGCAGCCCAGGGACAGGGTCCCACGAGCAGTACTTC.

The rearrangement uses TRBV19 and TRBJ2-6; TRBD1 matches at 9 bases. Germline values: CDR1 LNHDA, CDR2 SQIVND (reference sequence). J gave up 2 bases and V 10 bases, and 9 bases lay outside the gene matches. The CDR3 covers 16 residues. The CDR3 protein is CATSRDRAPGANVLTF. The DNA for the CDR3 is TGTGCCACGTCCCGGGACAGGGCCCCTGGGGCCAACGTCCTGACTTTC.

In its sample, this clone was seen once. The rearrangement joins TRBV7-3 to TRBJ2-3; D might be TRBD2 (6 bases). The CDR3 contains 16 residues. Germline CDR1 is SGHTA and CDR2 is FQGTGA. V was clipped by 0 bases and J by 0 bases, with 10 bases between them. In DNA, the CDR3 is TGTGCCAGCAGCTTAACGGCTAGCGATAGCACAGATACGCAGTATTTT. It encodes CASSLTASDSTDTQYF.

The V gene is TRBV6-1, the J gene TRBJ2-1; TRBD2 agrees at 16 bases. Unmatched junction bases numbered 6, after V lost 4 bases and J lost 9 bases. Germline V CDR1 and CDR2: MNHNS, SASEGT. CDR3 length equals 16 residues. CDR3 in amino acids: CASSAGLAGGLSEQFF. Here the CDR3 DNA reads TGTGCCAGCAGTGCGGGACTAGCGGGGGGGCTTAGTGAGCAGTTCTTC.

This chain joins TRBV18 and TRBJ2-7; either TRBD1 or TRBD2 may supply D (5 bases each). The V gene's germline CDR1 is KGHSH and CDR2 LQKENI. V was pared by 2 bases and J by 6 bases, with 11 bases between. The CDR3 has 13 amino acids. CDR3 loop: CASSPGDLLEQYF. The CDR3 DNA is TGTGCCAGCTCACCAGGGGACCTCCTCGAGCAGTACTTC.

The CDR3 region is CAWRGQGVGNEQFF. CDR3 in DNA: TGTGCCTGGAGAGGCCAGGGGGTCGGCAATGAGCAGTTCTTC. The V call is TRBV30, the J call TRBJ2-1; TRBD1 matches 7 bases. The CDR3 loop spans 14 amino acids. Germline V CDR1 and CDR2: GTSNPN, SVGIG (reference sequence). The V gene end was trimmed by 3 bases and the J gene end by 6 bases; junction bases not matched to a gene: 8.

The rearrangement joins TRBV5-1 to TRBJ2-2; 7 nucleotides align to TRBD2. The germline V gene encodes CDR1 SGHRS and CDR2 YFSETQ. CDR3 length: 16 residues. The V and J ends lost 3 bases and 0 bases, in that order; junction bases with no gene match: 5. In nucleotides, the CDR3 is TGCGCCAGCAGCTCACTAGCGCATACGAACACCGGGGAGCTGTTTTTT. It specifies CASSSLAHTNTGELFF.

J is TRBJ2-7 and V is TRBV29-1, with a weak D call TRBD1 (6 bases). V was shortened by 7 bases and J by 4 bases, with 11 bases between the two germline ends. The germline V gene has CDR1 SQVTM and CDR2 ANQGSEA. The CDR3 is made up of 11 amino acids. DNA for the CDR3: TGCAGCGCGGCGGACAGTTACGAGCAGTACTTC. It codes for CSAADSYEQYF.

This chain uses TRBV29-1 with TRBJ2-2; D may be TRBD2 (6 bases). V shed 4 bases and J shed 3 bases, with 12 bases lying between them. Germline assignment: CDR1 SQVTM and CDR2 ANQGSEA. CDR3 size: 14 residues. The CDR3 spells CSVGRDGDTGELFF. The DNA of the CDR3 is TGCAGCGTTGGGCGGGACGGAGACACCGGGGAGCTGTTTTTT.

The V and J genes are TRBV5-4 and TRBJ1-6, with D possibly being TRBD1 (6 bases). The V and J ends lost 4 bases and 8 bases respectively, with 16 bases between them. CDR1 and CDR2 from the germline V gene are SGHNT and YYREEE (reference sequence). This CDR3 is 15 amino acids long. The CDR3 is CASSREGVGDSPLHF. The CDR3 DNA is TGTGCCAGCAGCCGGGAGGGGGTTGGGGATTCACCCCTCCACTTT.

This chain connects TRBV5-4 to TRBJ1-1; 7 bases are shared with TRBD1. Germline CDR1 SGHNT, CDR2 YYREEE (reference sequence). The CDR3 is 13 residues long. Germline trimming cut 4 bases from V and 6 bases from J; bases unmatched to any gene: 6. The CDR3 sequence: CASSQGQAPEAFF. The CDR3 nucleotides are TGTGCCAGCAGCCAAGGACAGGCTCCTGAAGCTTTCTTT.

The chain couples TRBV15 to TRBJ2-2; 7 bases align to TRBD1. This CDR3 region has 14 residues. The junction had 0 bases not matched to a gene; V was cut back by 2 bases and J by 3 bases. Germline V gives CDR1 LNHNV, CDR2 YYDKDF (reference sequence). The CDR3 region has the DNA TGTGCCACCAGCAGACAGGGGGACACCGGGGAGCTGTTTTTT. It codes for CATSRQGDTGELFF.

The rearrangement uses TRBV19 and TRBJ2-7, with 8 bases lining up with TRBD2. In germline, CDR1 is LNHDA, CDR2 SQIVND (reference sequence). Trimming removed 9 bases from V and 2 bases from J; junction bases left unmatched: 9. The CDR3 sequence is 14 residues long. The CDR3 loop reads CASRTGGFPYEQYF. CDR3 coding DNA: TGTGCCAGCCGAACGGGGGGGTTTCCCTACGAGCAGTACTTC. The whole variable domain, remainder taken from reference TRBV19 and TRBJ2-7, is DGGITQSPKYLFRKEGQNVTLSCEQNLNHDAMYWYRQDPGQGLRLIYYSQIVNDFQKGDIAEGYSVSREKKESFPLTVTSAQKNPTAFYLCASRTGGFPYEQYFGPGTRLTVT.

The chain has TRBV7-2 and TRBJ2-3; D is undetermined. The germline V and J ends were trimmed by 5 bases and 6 bases, with 6 bases remaining between them. From germline, CDR1 is SGHTA and CDR2 FQGNSA. The CDR3 contains 11 residues. DNA for the CDR3: TGTGCCAGCAGCGCCCAGGATACGCAGTATTTT. Translated: CASSAQDTQYF.

The chain carries TRBV4-2 and TRBJ2-7, with 12 nucleotides matching TRBD2. The CDR3 is 16 residues long. V gave up 0 bases and J gave up 0 bases; unmatched junction bases: 0. Germline CDR1 is LGHNA and CDR2 is YNFKEQ. CDR3 sequence (DNA): TGTGCCAGCAGCCAAGAGACTAGCGGGAGCTCCTACGAGCAGTACTTC. It yields the protein CASSQETSGSSYEQYF.

V is TRBV5-6 and J is TRBJ1-4; no clear D. V lost 0 bases and J 7 bases, leaving 10 bases between the germline ends. Germline V gene sequence: CDR1 SGHDT, CDR2 YYEEEE. This CDR3 region has 14 residues. The CDR3 spells CASSLDGLGEKLFF. In DNA form, the CDR3 reads TGTGCCAGCAGCTTGGATGGGTTGGGTGAAAAACTGTTTTTT.

The chain is built from TRBV12-1 and TRBJ2-1; the table's D call TRBD2 went unverified against the DNA. TRBV12-1 is labeled a pseudogene. This CDR3 is built from 11 residues. The CDR3: CALRSYNEQFF. The CDR3, as DNA: TGTGCCTTACGGTCCTACAATGAGCAGTTCTTC.

The genes are TRBV19 and TRBJ2-7; D is perhaps TRBD1 (6 bases). CDR3 size: 14 residues. Trimming removed 6 bases from V and 1 base from J, with 13 bases in between. The germline CDR1 and CDR2 sequences are LNHDA and SQIVND (reference sequence). The CDR3 here is CASRETGRSYEQYF. The CDR3 DNA is TGTGCCAGTAGAGAAACAGGGCGTTCCTACGAGCAGTACTTC. The whole variable domain, remainder taken from reference TRBV19 and TRBJ2-7, is DGGITQSPKYLFRKEGQNVTLSCEQNLNHDAMYWYRQDPGQGLRLIYYSQIVNDFQKGDIAEGYSVSREKKESFPLTVTSAQKNPTAFYLCASRETGRSYEQYFGPGTRLTVT.

The chain joins TRBV5-1 to TRBJ2-5, with 15 bases lining up with TRBD2. This CDR3 spans 15 amino acids. Germline V gene lookup returns CDR1 SGHRS and CDR2 YFSETQ. V trimming: 8 bases; J trimming: 4 bases; junction bases outside the gene matches: 6. CDR3 loop: CASFPGLAGGETQYF. The CDR3 coding sequence is TGCGCCAGTTTCCCGGGACTAGCGGGGGGAGAGACCCAGTACTTC.